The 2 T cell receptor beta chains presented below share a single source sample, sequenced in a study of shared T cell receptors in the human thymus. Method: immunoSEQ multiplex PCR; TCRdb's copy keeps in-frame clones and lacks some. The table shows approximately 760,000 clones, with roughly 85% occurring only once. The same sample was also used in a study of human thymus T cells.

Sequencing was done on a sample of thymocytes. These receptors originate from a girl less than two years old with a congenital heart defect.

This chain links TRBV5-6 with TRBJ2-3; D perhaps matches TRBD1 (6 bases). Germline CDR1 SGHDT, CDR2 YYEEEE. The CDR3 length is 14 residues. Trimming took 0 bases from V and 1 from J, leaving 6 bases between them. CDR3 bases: TGTGCCAGCAGCTTGGACAGGGGCACAGATACGCAGTATTTT. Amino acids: CASSLDRGTDTQYF.

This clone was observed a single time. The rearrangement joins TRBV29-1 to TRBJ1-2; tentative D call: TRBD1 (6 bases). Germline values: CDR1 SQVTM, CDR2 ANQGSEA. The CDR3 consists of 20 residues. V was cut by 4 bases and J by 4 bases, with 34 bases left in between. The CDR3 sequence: CSVGGHRNAVPLTGVYGYTF. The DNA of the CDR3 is TGCAGCGTTGGGGGGCATAGAAATGCGGTTCCCCTAACTGGGGTCTATGGCTACACCTTC. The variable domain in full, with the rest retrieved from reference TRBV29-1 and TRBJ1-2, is SAVISQKPSRDICQRGTSLTIQCQVDSQVTMMFWYRQQPGQSLTLIATANQGSEATYESGFVIDKFPISRPNLTFSTLTVSNMSPEDSSIYLCSVGGHRNAVPLTGVYGYTFGSGTRLTVV.